This T cell receptor (beta chain) came from a study of cytomegalovirus exposure and HLA in healthy donors. The study, taken as a whole, reports: Cytomegalovirus-associated status was assigned to some 160 TCR beta chains. Analyzed later, most CMV-associated TCR beta chains appeared HLA-restricted. A later analysis linked a missense variant in DCLRE1C to the trimming of TCR beta V and J genes.

The study ran its PCR with 60 Vbeta and 13 Jbeta primers. Sequenced by immunoSEQ multiplex PCR; TCRdb stores in-frame clones only, minus some. The table records about 160,000 clones, roughly 70% of them present only once. Nominal health characterized the donors when sampled, though unrecorded immune exposures were likely. This CDR3 region has 14 residues. Between the trimmed V and J ends, which lost 6 bases and 5 bases, there was a span of 17 bases. From germline, CDR1 is LNHDA and CDR2 SQIVND (reference sequence). To note about this clone: What it binds is not known.

The clonotype originates from a woman aged 25 to 39 in good health and CMV-seronegative. Input material: PBMCs. The chain uses TRBV19 and TRBJ2-7; weak D call: TRBD1 (6 bases). CDR3 nucleotide sequence: TGTGCCAGTAGGCGGCAGGGGATCGAGGACGAGCAGTACTTC. Its protein product is CASRRQGIEDEQYF.